This TCR beta chain emerged from a study of regulatory T cells in long-lasting Graves disease. Sequencing libraries for TCR beta were prepared with iRepertoire HTBI primers and Arm-PCR of CDR3 regions. Each CDR3 protein is one row after TCRdb ran MiXCR on the multiplex PCR reads. The table shows 350,000 to 500,000 distinct CDR3 sequences, with less than 20% occurring only once. Described time point: newly diagnosed GD, antithyroid drugs for less than 3 months. PBMCs provided the RNA from which the TCR library was made. CDR3 length: 18 residues. With V trimmed by 4 bases and J by 8 bases, 18 bases remained unmatched. These data were also reused for a study on T cells in Graves' hyperthyroidism and ophthalmopathy.

The chain links TRBV12-3 or TRBV12-4 to TRBJ2-1; 9 bases line up with TRBD2. This receptor was identified in a woman between 25 and 40 years old with Graves disease. The sample in question was peripheral blood mononuclear cells (PBMCs), obtained at new diagnosis, from a patient treated with antithyroid drugs. As DNA, the CDR3 is TGTGCCAGCAGTTGGACTTTGGGCGTAGCGGGAGTTGGAGATGAGCAGTTCTTC. Its protein product is CASSWTLGVAGVGDEQFF.